The source of this TCR beta chain is a study of blood T cells in healthy people across ages. Across the whole study: About one barcoded beta molecule per two T cells was captured by template switching.

Primers used in a second PCR of roughly 7 to 12 cycles were a sample-barcoded 5' primer and a J-beta primer mix. Via MiXCR, TCRdb re-called the 5' RACE reads, giving one row per CDR3 protein. The data show approximately 800,000 distinct CDR3 sequences, around 62% seen once. Of note for this clonotype: What it recognizes is unknown.

Findings and caveats of the study: The authors considered diversity estimates from one million T cells to be underestimates. PBMCs went unsorted, and a conclusive naive versus antigen-experienced comparison was therefore prevented. Expanded clonotype shifts may have been confounded, as the donors had an unknown CMV status.

Germline CDR1 and CDR2: GTSNPN and SVGIG (reference sequence). The CDR3 is made up of 12 amino acids. Input material: blood. The TCR was taken from a man aged 25 to 40 in good health. This rearrangement joins TRBV30 to TRBJ2-5; D is uncertain. The J call may be wrong; the DNA end is better matched by TRBJ2-7. The CDR3 DNA reads TGTGCCTGGAGTAAATCGAACTACGAGCAGTACTTC. Residues: CAWSKSNYEQYF.